Each of the 10 T cell receptor beta chains below was sequenced from the same sample in a study of liver allograft versus peripheral blood T cells. As for the study in general: Comparisons were made between T cell receptor repertoires found in transplanted livers and those circulating in recipients' peripheral blood.

A single record per CDR3 protein comes from TCRdb applying MiXCR to the reads. Of roughly 14,000 distinct CDR3 sequences detected, roughly 22% appear once; the ten largest clones hold approximately 6.3%. These receptors all stem from a human patient who had a liver transplant. A subset of T cells may come from the graft donor.

This clonotype qualifies as medium-sized. The chain is built from TRBV29-1 and TRBJ1-1, with D unresolved. Germline V lookup: CDR1 SQVTM, CDR2 ANQGSEA. Trimming removed 5 bases from V and 4 bases from J, with 14 bases in between. The CDR3 runs 13 residues. CDR3 residues: CSVPGEIITEAFF. The CDR3 DNA is TGCAGCGTTCCTGGAGAAATTATCACTGAAGCTTTCTTT. Combining the CDR3 with reference TRBV29-1 and TRBJ1-1 gives the whole variable domain SAVISQKPSRDICQRGTSLTIQCQVDSQVTMMFWYRQQPGQSLTLIATANQGSEATYESGFVIDKFPISRPNLTFSTLTVSNMSPEDSSIYLCSVPGEIITEAFFGQGTRLTVV.

This clonotype is labeled medium-sized (0.01 to 0.1%). The rearrangement joins TRBV19 to TRBJ1-1; the D is unclear. CDR3 length equals 14 residues. The germline V gene has CDR1 LNHDA and CDR2 SQIVND (reference sequence). V was cut by 0 bases and J by 6 bases, with 11 bases left in between. The DNA for the CDR3 is TGTGCCAGTAGTATAGATTGGGGTAACGCTGAAGCTTTCTTT. This gives the protein CASSIDWGNAEAFF.

This chain joins TRBV30 and TRBJ2-3; possible D gene TRBD1, 5 bases. CDR1 and CDR2 (germline): GTSNPN, SVGIG (reference sequence). The CDR3 is 10 amino acids. Trimming cost V 5 bases and J 10 bases, with 10 bases left between them. The CDR3 here is CAWGAVAQYF. CDR3 sequence (DNA): TGTGCCTGGGGGGCGGTGGCGCAGTATTTT.

For this clonotype: It may be a read error: a sequence one base away is much more abundant. V and J are TRBV19 and TRBJ1-1; TRBD1 might be the D (6 bases). The germline CDR1 and CDR2 sequences are LNHDA and SQIVND (reference sequence). The CDR3 consists of 14 residues. The CDR3 reads CTSSRQGMTTEAFF. The CDR3 DNA is TGTACCAGTAGTAGGCAGGGGATGACCACTGAAGCTTTCTTT.

Sample share makes this clonotype medium-sized. The rearrangement uses TRBV18 and TRBJ1-2; unclear D gene. Germline CDR1 reads KGHSH; CDR2 reads LQKENI. The CDR3 runs to 14 residues. Deletions cut 4 bases from V and 8 bases from J, with 17 bases between. CDR3 region: CASSLTPADRGYTF. CDR3 coding DNA: TGTGCCAGCTCACTAACCCCCGCCGATCGGGGCTACACCTTC.

By its share, this clonotype is medium-sized (0.01 to 0.1%). The chain recombines TRBV18 with TRBJ2-7, with 7 bases lining up with TRBD1. Germline CDR1 is KGHSH and CDR2 is LQKENI. V lost 4 bases, J lost 0 bases, and 3 bases stayed unmatched. This CDR3 region has 14 residues. The CDR3 is CASSQTGYSYEQYF. CDR3 coding DNA: TGTGCCAGCTCACAGACAGGGTACTCCTACGAGCAGTACTTC.

In its sample, this clonotype ranks as medium-sized. V usage is TRBV18 and J usage is TRBJ1-3; 8 nucleotides agree with TRBD1. V lost 4 bases to trimming and J lost 0 bases; unmatched junction nucleotides: 8. The CDR3 has 17 amino acids. Per germline, CDR1 KGHSH and CDR2 LQKENI. CDR3 in DNA: TGTGCCAGCTCACAGACAGGGGCGCTCAACTCTGGAAACACCATATATTTT. Residues: CASSQTGALNSGNTIYF.

J is TRBJ2-1 and V is TRBV11-2; D possibly corresponds to TRBD2 (6 bases). The CDR3 covers 14 residues. Trimming shortened V by 5 bases and J by 5 bases, and 13 bases separated the two germline ends. Germline V lookup: CDR1 SGHAT, CDR2 FQNNGV. This chain's CDR3 is CASSVLGGDNEQFF. In DNA form, the CDR3 reads TGTGCCAGCAGCGTCCTGGGGGGAGACAATGAGCAGTTCTTC. Filled out from reference TRBV11-2 and TRBJ2-1, the complete variable domain reads EAGVAQSPRYKIIEKRQSVAFWCNPISGHATLYWYQQILGQGPKLLIQFQNNGVVDDSQLPKDRFSAERLKGVDSTLKIQPAKLEDSAVYLCASSVLGGDNEQFFGPGTRLTVL.

This clonotype was picked up many times. The genes are TRBV10-3 and TRBJ1-1; 8 bases match TRBD1. This CDR3 spans 15 amino acids. The germline gives CDR1 ENHRY, CDR2 SYGVKD. Trimming took 5 bases from V and 3 from J; bases not matched to a gene: 8. The CDR3 nucleotides are TGTGCCATCAGTATAGCCCAGGGGGCGGACACTGAAGCTTTCTTT. Protein product: CAISIAQGADTEAFF.

This clonotype occurred a few times. The rearrangement joins TRBV6-5 to TRBJ2-7; 15 bases line up with TRBD2. Germline CDR1 reads MNHEY; CDR2 reads SVGAGI. The CDR3 contains 19 residues. Trimming at V came to 1 base and at J to 3 bases, leaving 10 bases not matched to a gene. The CDR3 loop reads CASSYYTGLAGGPIYEQYF. DNA of the CDR3: TGTGCCAGCAGTTACTATACAGGACTAGCGGGGGGGCCGATCTACGAGCAGTACTTC.